The 23 T cell receptor beta chains below come from one sample, sequenced in a study of blood T cell repertoires in COVID-19. Method: immunoSEQ multiplex PCR; TCRdb's copy keeps in-frame clones and lacks some. The table shows approximately 310,000 clones, with approximately 85% occurring only once. Sequenced input: PBMCs or T cells enriched from blood (not recorded which). These TCRs come from a man between 25 and 39 years old who had recovered from COVID-19.

The V and J genes are TRBV6-5 and TRBJ2-2; perhaps TRBD1 as D (5 bases). V lost 4 bases and J lost 4, with 13 bases in between. The CDR3 has 15 residues. Germline V CDR1 and CDR2: MNHEY, SVGAGI. CDR3 loop: CASSSPGQVTGELFF. CDR3 DNA sequence: TGTGCCAGCAGTTCTCCCGGACAAGTCACCGGGGAGCTGTTTTTT.

The rearrangement joins TRBV29-1 to TRBJ1-3, with a weak D call TRBD1 (5 bases). Germline V gives CDR1 SQVTM, CDR2 ANQGSEA. V gave up 7 bases and J gave up 0 bases, with 13 bases separating them. CDR3 length: 14 residues. For the CDR3, the DNA is TGCAGCGCCAAGGTGGGGGGCTCTGGAAACACCATATATTTT. Translated: CSAKVGGSGNTIYF.

The CDR3 is CASSSSGGRYNEQFF. As DNA, the CDR3 is TGTGCCAGCAGCTCCAGCGGGGGGCGCTACAATGAGCAGTTCTTC. The rearrangement links TRBV11-3 to TRBJ2-1; the match to TRBD2 covers 9 bases. V gave up 4 bases and J gave up 3 bases; unmatched junction bases: 4. This CDR3 has 15 residues. Germline-derived CDR1 and CDR2 are SGHNT and YENEEA. Full variable domain (outside the CDR3, taken from reference TRBV11-3 and TRBJ2-1): EAGVVQSPRYKIIEKKQPVAFWCNPISGHNTLYWYLQNLGQGPELLIRYENEEAVDDSQLPKDRFSAERLKGVDSTLKIQPAELGDSAVYLCASSSSGGRYNEQFFGPGTRLTVL.

The gene calls are TRBV6-5 and TRBJ2-7; 8 bases align to TRBD2. The germline CDR1 and CDR2 sequences are MNHEY and SVGAGI. Trimming removed 7 bases from V and 2 bases from J; junction bases left unmatched: 10. This CDR3 has 15 amino acids. The CDR3 protein is CASTSFERGTYEQYF. In DNA form, the CDR3 reads TGTGCCAGCACTAGCTTCGAGCGGGGGACCTACGAGCAGTACTTC.

The chain links TRBV2 to TRBJ1-4; D is ambiguous. The CDR3 contains 13 residues. V was pared by 10 bases and J by 4 bases, with 13 bases between. Germline values: CDR1 SNHLY, CDR2 FYNNEI. The chain's CDR3 is CATVRANNEKLFF. The CDR3 nucleotides read TGTGCCACAGTGCGGGCCAATAATGAAAAACTGTTTTTT.

This sequence joins TRBV3-1 (or the pseudogene TRBV3-2) and TRBJ1-1; D unclear. The ends were cut back, 3 bases at V and 1 base at J, with 12 bases in the middle. The CDR3 is made up of 15 amino acids. CDR1 and CDR2 (germline): LGHDT, YNNKEL (reference sequence). CDR3 sequence reads: CASSHGRAGNTEAFF. Here the CDR3 DNA reads TGTGCCAGCAGCCATGGCCGGGCGGGGAACACTGAAGCTTTCTTT.

This chain joins TRBV27 and TRBJ1-2, with 9 bases identical to TRBD1. The CDR3 covers 15 residues. Germline assignment: CDR1 MNHEY and CDR2 SMNVEV (reference sequence). The V and J ends lost 6 bases and 5 bases, in that order; junction bases with no gene match: 10. The CDR3 coding sequence is TGTGCCAGCAGCGCCGGGGGACAGGGACGTTATGGCTACACCTTC. Its protein product is CASSAGGQGRYGYTF.

The CDR3 is CSVDRGASEQFF. The CDR3, as DNA: TGCAGCGTAGACAGGGGGGCGTCCGAGCAGTTCTTC. The rearrangement links TRBV29-1 to TRBJ2-1; TRBD1 aligns across 9 bases. V shed 6 bases and J 10 bases; nucleotides not matched to a gene: 7. This CDR3 is 12 amino acids long. From germline, CDR1 is SQVTM and CDR2 ANQGSEA.

V gene TRBV5-4 combines with J gene TRBJ2-2, with D perhaps TRBD1 (6 bases). V lost 4 bases, J lost 7 bases, and 17 bases lay in between. CDR3 length: 15 amino acids. In germline, CDR1 is SGHNT, CDR2 YYREEE (reference sequence). Written as DNA, the CDR3 is TGTGCCAGCAGCCCCCCAGGGGCGCATAACGGGGAGCTGTTTTTT. Amino acids: CASSPPGAHNGELFF.

The V call is TRBV6-5, the J call TRBJ2-2; 7 bases align to TRBD2. Germline assignment: CDR1 MNHEY and CDR2 SVGAGI. This CDR3 comprises 16 residues. Trimming at V came to 0 bases and at J to 1 base, leaving 2 bases not matched to a gene. This CDR3 is CASSYSSGENTGELFF. In DNA form, the CDR3 reads TGTGCCAGCAGTTACTCGAGCGGGGAGAACACCGGGGAGCTGTTTTTT.

This chain uses TRBV11-2 with TRBJ2-5, with D tentatively TRBD1 (6 bases). The germline V gene encodes CDR1 SGHAT and CDR2 FQNNGV. This CDR3 comprises 15 residues. V dropped 4 bases and J dropped 3 bases, with 15 bases sitting between them. In DNA, the CDR3 is TGTGCCAGCAGCTCCGCCTTCTCAGGGGAAGAGACCCAGTACTTC. Translated, it gives CASSSAFSGEETQYF.

The rearrangement joins TRBV5-1 to TRBJ1-4, with D uncertain. The length of the CDR3 is 16 residues. Between the trimmed V and J ends, which lost 0 bases and 7 bases, there was a span of 16 bases. Germline CDR1 and CDR2: SGHRS and YFSETQ. CDR3 sequence (DNA): TGCGCCAGCAGCTTGGCTTCGGGGAGGAGAAGTGAAAAACTGTTTTTT. Amino acids: CASSLASGRRSEKLFF. Full variable domain (rest looked up from reference TRBV5-1 and TRBJ1-4): KAGVTQTPRYLIKTRGQQVTLSCSPISGHRSVSWYQQTPGQGLQFLFEYFSETQRNKGNFPGRFSGRQFSNSRSEMNVSTLELGDSALYLCASSLASGRRSEKLFFGSGTQLSVL.

The rearrangement joins TRBV4-2 to TRBJ2-5; 11 bases are a match to TRBD2. The CDR3 has 18 residues. Germline V CDR1 and CDR2: LGHNA, YNFKEQ. V was clipped by 0 bases and J by 1 base; unmatched bases: 7. The CDR3 reads CASSQDLSSGGLQETQYF. DNA of the CDR3: TGTGCCAGCAGCCAAGATCTGTCTAGCGGGGGGCTCCAAGAGACCCAGTACTTC.

The chain is built from TRBV6-1 and TRBJ1-6, with no clear D. The CDR3 is made up of 16 amino acids. Germline V lookup: CDR1 MNHNS, CDR2 SASEGT. V shed 0 bases and J shed 8 bases, with 14 bases lying between them. CDR3 sequence: CASSEAGRREDSPLHF. DNA of the CDR3: TGTGCCAGCAGTGAAGCCGGGCGGAGGGAGGATTCACCCCTCCACTTT.

The rearrangement links TRBV10-1 to TRBJ2-1; possible D gene TRBD1, 6 bases. The CDR3 consists of 16 residues. CDR1 and CDR2 (germline): WNHNN, SYGVQD (reference sequence). With 0 bases removed from V and 5 bases from J, the gap between germline ends came to 14 bases. This CDR3 reads CASSESVGARHNEQFF. The DNA for the CDR3 is TGCGCCAGCAGTGAGTCAGTGGGGGCGCGGCACAATGAGCAGTTCTTC.

The J gene is TRBJ1-2, the V gene TRBV27, with 8 bases fitting TRBD1. The V and J ends lost 5 bases and 2 bases, in that order; junction bases with no gene match: 7. The CDR3 is made up of 15 amino acids. CDR1 and CDR2 from the germline V gene are MNHEY and SMNVEV (reference sequence). CDR3 loop: CASSLRTGPNYGYTF. The DNA of the CDR3 is TGTGCCAGCAGTCTAAGGACAGGGCCCAACTATGGCTACACCTTC.

V and J are TRBV7-8 and TRBJ2-1, with 8 bases fitting TRBD1. With V trimmed by 5 bases and J by 7 bases, 10 bases remained unmatched. Germline V gene sequence: CDR1 SGHVS, CDR2 FQNEAQ. CDR3 length: 15 residues. The CDR3 protein is CASSPYQGAHNEQFF. The CDR3 coding sequence is TGTGCCAGCAGCCCCTACCAGGGGGCTCATAATGAGCAGTTCTTC. The full variable domain, its missing parts supplied by reference TRBV7-8 and TRBJ2-1, is GAGVSQSPRYKVAKRGQDVALRCDPISGHVSLFWYQQALGQGPEFLTYFQNEAQLDKSGLPSDRFFAERPEGSVSTLKIQRTQQEDSAVYLCASSPYQGAHNEQFFGPGTRLTVL.

In regard to this clone: A read error may account for a junction end that differs from germline. The gene calls are TRBV7-7 and TRBJ2-5; D is possibly TRBD2 (6 bases). This CDR3 has 14 amino acids. Germline V gene lookup returns CDR1 SSHAT and CDR2 FNYEAQ (reference sequence). CDR3 region: CASSPTGGRGTQYF. The CDR3 coding sequence is TGTGCTAGCAGCCCTACCGGGGGAAGAGGGACCCAGTACTTC.

The V gene is TRBV6-6, the J gene TRBJ2-1; TRBD2 matches at 7 bases. With V trimmed by 4 bases and J by 9 bases, 6 bases remained unmatched. This CDR3 region has 13 residues. Germline V CDR1 and CDR2: MNHNY, SVGAGI (reference sequence). CDR3 sequence: CASSSRGGGEQFF. CDR3 DNA: TGTGCCAGCAGTTCACGCGGGGGTGGTGAGCAGTTCTTC.

This clone showed up just once. This rearrangement joins TRBV7-6 to TRBJ1-6; the match to TRBD1 covers 9 bases. Germline V gene lookup returns CDR1 SGHVS and CDR2 FNYEAQ. V shed 4 bases, J shed 9 bases, and the junction held 7 bases outside the gene matches. CDR3 length: 15 residues. The CDR3 here is CASSSTGGSGSPLHF. DNA for the CDR3: TGTGCCAGCAGCTCTACAGGGGGCTCGGGTTCACCCCTCCACTTT.

The sample holds a few counts of this clone. The V call is TRBV29-1, the J call TRBJ2-2, with D perhaps matching TRBD2 (7 bases). Germline CDR1 reads SQVTM; CDR2 reads ANQGSEA. There are 13 residues in the CDR3. Trimming stripped 7 bases from V and 6 bases from J, with 15 bases between. The CDR3 nucleotides are TGCAGCGGGGCGGGGGCGGCTTCCGGGGAGCTGTTTTTT. Encoded protein: CSGAGAASGELFF.

The chain joins TRBV5-1 to TRBJ2-1, with D perhaps TRBD1 (7 bases). The V end was cut by 4 bases, the J end by 7 bases, with 15 bases between. Germline loops: CDR1 SGHRS, CDR2 YFSETQ. The CDR3 is 14 residues long. CDR3 residues: CASSIQGGNNEQFF. Here the CDR3 DNA reads TGCGCCAGCAGCATTCAGGGGGGAAATAATGAGCAGTTCTTC.

The CDR3 region is CASSEATTGRGYTF. The CDR3 DNA is TGTGCCAGCAGTGAAGCGACGACAGGTCGGGGCTACACCTTC. The genes are TRBV2 and TRBJ1-2; TRBD1 is a possible D gene (6 bases). Germline CDR1 is SNHLY and CDR2 is FYNNEI. V was shortened by 0 bases and J by 8 bases, with 13 bases between the two germline ends. This CDR3 is 14 amino acids long.